Listed here are 16 T cell receptor beta chains from one sample, sequenced in a study of T cells in Graves' hyperthyroidism and ophthalmopathy. TCR beta CDR3 sequences were amplified from RNA transcripts. HTBI primers were employed in a first-round RT-PCR of the TCR CDR3. Each CDR3 protein gets one entry after TCRdb re-called the multiplex PCR reads with MiXCR. The sample lists about 180,000 distinct CDR3 sequences; 17% were seen once. Sequencing used blood. The receptors originated from a woman aged 45-59 years with Graves' hyperthyroidism.

This clonotype has ten or more counts. The chain carries TRBV7-8 and TRBJ2-6; maybe TRBD1 (6 bases). V was trimmed by 8 bases and J by 0 bases, leaving 23 bases between them. The CDR3 loop spans 19 amino acids. Germline CDR1 is SGHVS and CDR2 is FQNEAQ. CDR3 sequence: CASHFFGAGEFSGANVLTF. Written as DNA, the CDR3 is TGTGCCAGCCACTTCTTTGGGGCAGGGGAATTCTCTGGGGCCAACGTCCTGACTTTC.

This clonotype was found many times. The chain is built from TRBV28 and TRBJ2-1; D is perhaps TRBD1 (5 bases). CDR1 MDHEN and CDR2 SYDVKM come from the germline V gene. CDR3 size: 13 residues. The V gene lost 4 bases and the J gene lost 9 bases, with 13 bases spanning the gap. The CDR3 here is CASSSPDRGEQFF. Here the CDR3 DNA reads TGTGCCAGCAGTTCCCCGGATAGGGGTGAGCAGTTCTTC. Looking up the rest from reference TRBV28 and TRBJ2-1 gives the full variable domain: DVKVTQSSRYLVKRTGEKVFLECVQDMDHENMFWYRQDPGLGLRLIYFSYDVKMKEKGDIPEGYSVSREKKERFSLILESASTNQTSMYLCASSSPDRGEQFFGPGTRLTVL.

This chain uses TRBV7-9 with TRBJ1-6; no clear D gene. V lost 1 base and J 9 bases, leaving 4 bases between the germline ends. CDR1 is SEHNR and CDR2 is FQNEAQ in the germline V gene (reference sequence). The CDR3 spans 12 residues. CDR3 in DNA: TGTGCCAGCAGCTTAGGGATTTCACCCCTCCACTTT. This codes for CASSLGISPLHF. Complete variable domain (other parts from reference TRBV7-9 and TRBJ1-6): DTGVSQNPRHKITKRGQNVTFRCDPISEHNRLYWYRQTLGQGPEFLTYFQNEAQLEKSRLLSDRFSAERPKGSFSTLEIQRTEQGDSAMYLCASSLGISPLHFGNGTRLTVT.

This clonotype was seen at least ten times. The gene calls are TRBV19 and TRBJ2-1; TRBD2 matches 8 bases. CDR3 size: 12 residues. V lost 6 bases and J lost 7; bases outside the gene matches: 2. Germline assignment: CDR1 LNHDA and CDR2 SQIVND (reference sequence). CDR3 in amino acids: CASSGGENEQFF. As DNA, the CDR3 is TGTGCCAGTAGCGGGGGGGAAAATGAGCAGTTCTTC.

This clonotype has a count of ten or more. This chain connects TRBV19 to TRBJ2-7, with no clear D. This CDR3 is 13 amino acids long. The V end lost 9 bases, the J end lost 0 bases, and 12 bases lay between the germline ends. CDR1 LNHDA and CDR2 SQIVND come from the germline V gene (reference sequence). The CDR3 spells CASSLADSYEQYF. The CDR3 DNA reads as TGTGCCAGCAGTTTGGCGGACTCCTACGAGCAGTACTTC.

The rearrangement uses TRBV4-3 and TRBJ2-3; possible D gene TRBD1, 6 bases. Trimming pared 4 bases from V and 0 bases from J, leaving 14 bases between. Germline-derived CDR1 and CDR2 are LGHNA and YSLEER. The CDR3 runs to 16 residues. The chain's CDR3 is CASSPGTFTSTDTQYF. CDR3 nucleotide sequence: TGCGCCAGCAGCCCTGGGACATTTACTAGCACAGATACGCAGTATTTT.

This clonotype was counted between two and nine times. The rearrangement links TRBV19 to TRBJ2-7; possibly TRBD2 for D (5 bases). The length of the CDR3 is 13 residues. Trimming stripped 5 bases from V and 2 bases from J, with 10 bases between. Germline V gene sequence: CDR1 LNHDA, CDR2 SQIVND (reference sequence). In DNA form, the CDR3 reads TGTGCCAGTAGTTACTCCGGGACCTACGAGCAGTACTTC. This codes for CASSYSGTYEQYF.

This clonotype was seen a few times. This rearrangement joins TRBV13 to TRBJ1-2; 11 bases are a match to TRBD1. V gave up 3 bases and J gave up 0 bases; unmatched junction bases: 0. Per the germline V gene, CDR1 is PRHDT and CDR2 is FYEKMQ (reference sequence). There are 15 residues in the CDR3. The DNA of the CDR3 is TGTGCCAGCAGCTTGGGACAGGGGGCTAACTATGGCTACACCTTC. Translated: CASSLGQGANYGYTF.

The chain combines TRBV3-1 with TRBJ1-5; D not resolved. This CDR3 comprises 17 residues. With 0 bases removed from V and 0 bases from J, the gap between germline ends came to 12 bases. Germline V gene sequence: CDR1 LGHDT, CDR2 YNNKEL (reference sequence). The CDR3 sequence: CASSQDPSTDSNQPQHF. CDR3 sequence (DNA): TGTGCCAGCAGCCAAGATCCCTCCACAGATAGCAATCAGCCCCAGCATTTT.

This clonotype was counted at least ten times. The rearrangement joins TRBV15 to TRBJ2-1, with no clear D. The CDR3 extends over 16 amino acids. V was trimmed by 0 bases and J by 6 bases, leaving 15 bases between them. Germline assignment: CDR1 LNHNV and CDR2 YYDKDF (reference sequence). The CDR3 loop is CATSRDVRVMGNEQFF. CDR3 nucleotides: TGTGCCACCAGCAGAGATGTCCGGGTAATGGGCAATGAGCAGTTCTTC.

This clonotype has more than one count but fewer than ten. The chain has TRBV20-1 and TRBJ1-3; D uncertain. Trimming stripped 4 bases from V and 2 bases from J, with 9 bases between. Per the germline V gene, CDR1 is DFQATT and CDR2 is SNEGSKA (reference sequence). There are 13 residues in the CDR3. CDR3 in amino acids: CSAKLETGNTIYF. CDR3 nucleotide sequence: TGCAGTGCTAAATTAGAGACTGGAAACACCATATATTTT.

This clonotype was counted ten times or more. The genes are TRBV6-1 and TRBJ2-7, with 8 bases fitting TRBD1. The CDR3 runs 17 residues. Germline V lookup: CDR1 MNHNS, CDR2 SASEGT. Trimming at V came to 6 bases and at J to 4 bases, leaving 17 bases not matched to a gene. DNA of the CDR3: TGTGCCAGCAGGGGTGCCGTGAGGACAGGGAACCCATACGAGCAGTACTTC. Amino acids: CASRGAVRTGNPYEQYF.

This clonotype has at least ten counts. V usage is TRBV5-5 and J usage is TRBJ2-5, with D unresolved. V shed 0 bases and J shed 7 bases, with 19 bases lying between them. Germline V lookup: CDR1 SGHKS, CDR2 YYEKEE (reference sequence). The CDR3 consists of 16 residues. This CDR3 is CASSLAPGPRTGTQYF. In nucleotides, the CDR3 is TGTGCCAGCAGCTTGGCTCCAGGACCCCGTACGGGGACCCAGTACTTC.

In this sample, this clonotype turned up many times. The rearrangement uses TRBV6-2 or TRBV6-3 and TRBJ2-7, with D possibly called TRBD1 or TRBD2 (5 bases each). Germline lookup yields CDR1 MNHEY and CDR2 SVGEGT. This CDR3 comprises 14 residues. The ends were cut back, 0 bases at V and 6 bases at J, with 12 bases in the middle. The CDR3 DNA sequence: TGTGCCAGCAGTTACTCGAGGGTCAGGGTCGAGCAGTACTTC. Its protein is CASSYSRVRVEQYF.

This clonotype was picked up many times. The chain recombines TRBV28 with TRBJ1-3; D may be TRBD1 (5 bases). Germline CDR1 MDHEN, CDR2 SYDVKM. The CDR3 is 15 residues long. The V gene lost 6 bases and the J gene lost 0 bases, with 12 bases spanning the gap. The CDR3 DNA sequence: TGTGCCAGCAGCTTCGACAGTACCTCTGGAAACACCATATATTTT. This sequence encodes CASSFDSTSGNTIYF.

This clonotype was observed many times. The V and J genes are TRBV11-2 and TRBJ2-5, with 8 bases lining up with TRBD1. Germline V CDR1 and CDR2: SGHAT, FQNNGV. CDR3 length: 14 residues. V shed 5 bases and J 5 bases; nucleotides not matched to a gene: 7. The chain's CDR3 is CASSADRGRETQYF. Written as DNA, the CDR3 is TGTGCCAGCAGCGCCGACAGGGGAAGGGAGACCCAGTACTTC.